This entry lists 29 T cell receptor beta chains sequenced from one sample in a study of identical twins. A single record per CDR3 protein comes from TCRdb applying MiXCR to the 5' RACE reads. This sample has approximately 630,000 distinct CDR3 sequences, with 7.1% found just once. The data were also submitted as part of a second study, on yellow fever vaccine responses in identical twins.

Sequencing input: PBMCs. Receptors originate from a woman aged 18 to 35 in good health.

This clonotype came up a few times. The chain employs TRBV5-6 and TRBJ2-2; D is ambiguous. V lost 4 bases and J 6 bases, leaving 19 bases between the germline ends. The CDR3 has 16 amino acids. The V gene's germline CDR1 is SGHDT and CDR2 YYEEEE. The CDR3 loop is CASSPRSSTLAGELFF. The CDR3 bases are TGTGCCAGCAGCCCGAGAAGTTCGACCTTGGCCGGGGAGCTGTTTTTT. Full variable domain (missing parts from reference TRBV5-6 and TRBJ2-2): DAGVTQSPTHLIKTRGQQVTLRCSPKSGHDTVSWYQQALGQGPQFIFQYYEEEERQRGNFPDRFSGHQFPNYSSELNVNALLLGDSALYLCASSPRSSTLAGELFFGEGSRLTVL.

This clonotype was observed a few times. CDR3 sequence reads: CASSLGGGVTGELFF. The DNA for the CDR3 is TGCGCCAGCAGCTTGGGAGGAGGGGTCACCGGGGAGCTGTTTTTT. J is TRBJ2-2 and V is TRBV5-1, with TRBD2 as a possible D gene (6 bases). V lost 0 bases and J 4 bases, leaving 10 bases between the germline ends. The CDR3 extends over 15 amino acids. CDR1 and CDR2 (germline): SGHRS, YFSETQ.

A few counts support this clonotype. The rearrangement links TRBV2 to TRBJ2-7; D might be TRBD2 (5 bases). The CDR3 has 13 amino acids. Between the trimmed V and J ends, which lost 6 bases and 3 bases, there was a span of 12 bases. Germline V gene sequence: CDR1 SNHLY, CDR2 FYNNEI. CDR3: CASSKDGNYEQYV. The CDR3 DNA reads TGTGCCAGCAGCAAGGACGGGAACTACGAGCAGTACGTC.

The table lists this clonotype with many counts. CDR3 loop: CASSSETPVYEQYF. CDR3 nucleotide sequence: TGTGCCAGCAGTTCCGAGACTCCAGTCTACGAGCAGTACTTC. This rearrangement joins TRBV28 to TRBJ2-7; D ambiguous. Trimming stripped 4 bases from V and 3 bases from J, with 13 bases between. The germline gives CDR1 MDHEN, CDR2 SYDVKM. This CDR3 has 14 residues.

This clonotype was recorded at least ten times. This chain connects TRBV12-3 or TRBV12-4 to TRBJ2-7; 11 nucleotides match TRBD2. Losses at the gene ends were 4 bases for V and 4 bases for J; bases not matched to a gene: 6. The CDR3 spans 15 residues. The DNA for the CDR3 is TGTGCCAGCAGTTCGGGACTAGCGGACATGTACGAGCAGTACTTC. It specifies CASSSGLADMYEQYF.

This clonotype was counted only a few times. The CDR3, as DNA: TGTGCCAGCAGCTCGTTAGCGGGAGCGCTCAATGAGCAGTTCTTC. Translated, it gives CASSSLAGALNEQFF. This sequence joins TRBV5-5 and TRBJ2-1; 9 nucleotides line up with TRBD2. This CDR3 is 15 amino acids long. With V trimmed by 3 bases and J by 6 bases, 7 bases remained unmatched. Germline V gene sequence: CDR1 SGHKS, CDR2 YYEKEE (reference sequence).

This clonotype has just a few counts. The chain carries TRBV12-3 or TRBV12-4 and TRBJ2-7; 12 bases line up with TRBD2. The ends lost 6 bases at V and 3 bases at J; junction bases unmatched: 15. The CDR3 totals 18 residues. This CDR3 reads CASSPNRLAGEPNYEQYF. Written as DNA, the CDR3 is TGTGCCAGCAGCCCGAATCGACTAGCGGGAGAACCAAACTACGAGCAGTACTTC.

The chain combines TRBV20-1 with TRBJ2-3; 9 bases align to TRBD2. J lost 2 bases, V lost 2 bases, and 5 bases had no gene match. CDR1 and CDR2 from the germline V gene are DFQATT and SNEGSKA (reference sequence). CDR3 size: 15 residues. The CDR3 here is CSARLREGPTDTQYF. The CDR3 bases are TGCAGTGCTAGATTGCGGGAGGGCCCCACAGATACGCAGTATTTT.

The chain links TRBV2 to TRBJ2-7; no definite D call. V gave up 5 bases and J gave up 0 bases, with 8 bases separating them. Germline V gene sequence: CDR1 SNHLY, CDR2 FYNNEI. There are 13 residues in the CDR3. CDR3 residues: CASSSDPSYEQYV. CDR3 bases: TGTGCCAGCAGTTCGGATCCCTCCTACGAGCAGTACGTC.

This clonotype was seen only a few times. V gene TRBV4-1 combines with J gene TRBJ2-1; 8 nucleotides agree with TRBD2. The CDR3 contains 16 residues. Per the germline V gene, CDR1 is MGHRA and CDR2 is YSYEKL. Unmatched junction bases numbered 7, after V lost 0 bases and J lost 6 bases. The CDR3 loop reads CASSQDPGRAVNEQFF. The DNA of the CDR3 is TGCGCCAGCAGCCAAGATCCCGGGAGGGCGGTCAATGAGCAGTTCTTC.

The rearrangement joins TRBV4-1 to TRBJ2-5; TRBD1 matches 7 bases. V was pared by 5 bases and J by 2 bases, with 5 bases of the junction left unmatched. The CDR3 is made up of 14 amino acids. Germline-derived CDR1 and CDR2 are MGHRA and YSYEKL. The CDR3 coding sequence is TGCGCCAGCAGCATGGGACAGCGACAAGAGACCCAGTACTTC. Protein: CASSMGQRQETQYF.

The sample holds many counts of this clonotype. The chain has TRBV25-1 and TRBJ2-3; 7 bases are a match to TRBD1. The CDR3 consists of 13 residues. With V trimmed by 7 bases and J by 4 bases, 5 bases remained unmatched. The germline V gene encodes CDR1 MGHDK and CDR2 SYGVNS. The CDR3 nucleotides are TGTGCCAGCACAAAAACAGGGGCAGATACGCAGTATTTT. Its translation: CASTKTGADTQYF.

This clonotype was counted a few times. The V call is TRBV4-2, the J call TRBJ2-7, with TRBD1 identical over 7 bases. Germline CDR1 and CDR2: LGHNA and YNFKEQ. Unmatched junction bases numbered 5, after V lost 0 bases and J lost 3 bases. The CDR3 contains 15 residues. The CDR3 loop reads CASSQERTGDYEQYF. The DNA of the CDR3 is TGTGCCAGCAGCCAAGAAAGGACAGGCGACTACGAGCAGTACTTC.

This clonotype was observed a few times. The rearrangement uses TRBV5-1 and TRBJ2-1; 8 bases agree with TRBD2. The germline V gene encodes CDR1 SGHRS and CDR2 YFSETQ. Unmatched junction bases numbered 23, after V lost 3 bases and J lost 0 bases. The CDR3 has 22 residues. The CDR3 DNA reads TGCGCCAGCAGCTCGGGGGGGGCGACTAGCGCCCAAAAAGAAAGCTCCTACAATGAGCAGTTCTTC. The encoded protein is CASSSGGATSAQKESSYNEQFF.

V usage is TRBV6-1 and J usage is TRBJ2-1; TRBD1 might be the D (6 bases). Trimming removed 7 bases at V and 6 bases at J, with 13 bases between. CDR1 is MNHNS and CDR2 is SASEGT in the germline V gene. The CDR3 loop spans 13 amino acids. CDR3 region: CASTSGVLNEQFF. CDR3 coding DNA: TGTGCCAGCACCTCAGGGGTGCTCAATGAGCAGTTCTTC.

This clonotype was seen a handful of times. This chain uses TRBV7-6 with TRBJ2-7; D gene ambiguous. There are 14 residues in the CDR3. Trimming took 4 bases from V and 1 from J, leaving 11 bases between them. Germline CDR1 reads SGHVS; CDR2 reads FNYEAQ. The CDR3: CASSYGGESYEQYF. The CDR3 coding sequence is TGTGCCAGCAGCTATGGCGGAGAGTCCTACGAGCAGTACTTC.

This clonotype occurred many times. This chain links TRBV20-1 with TRBJ2-7; perhaps TRBD2 as D (5 bases). Germline CDR1 reads DFQATT; CDR2 reads SNEGSKA (reference sequence). Trimming removed 4 bases from V and 6 bases from J, with 22 bases in between. This CDR3 spans 15 amino acids. The CDR3 DNA reads as TGCAGTGCTACCCCCGGGGAGTTAAAGGGAGCCGAGCAGTACGTC. This sequence encodes CSATPGELKGAEQYV.

This clonotype was seen more than once but under ten times. CDR3 sequence: CASSLLGREREFSYEQYF. The CDR3 nucleotides read TGTGCCAGCAGCTTACTGGGCCGGGAGAGGGAGTTCTCCTACGAGCAGTACTTC. The J gene is TRBJ2-7, the V gene TRBV13; the D gene is possibly TRBD2 (6 bases). From germline, CDR1 is PRHDT and CDR2 FYEKMQ (reference sequence). V lost 2 bases and J lost 0, with 20 bases in between. This CDR3 is built from 18 residues.

This clonotype was seen ten or more times. The rearrangement uses TRBV11-2 and TRBJ2-7; D is possibly TRBD2 (6 bases). The CDR3 loop spans 13 amino acids. Looked up from germline, CDR1 is SGHAT and CDR2 is FQNNGV. Trimming shortened V by 5 bases and J by 4 bases, and 12 bases separated the two germline ends. Written as DNA, the CDR3 is TGTGCCAGCAGCCCCCTTGGGGGGTACGAGCAGTACTTC. Translated, it gives CASSPLGGYEQYF.

The chain couples TRBV11-1 to TRBJ2-5, with 11 bases that match TRBD2. Germline-derived CDR1 and CDR2 are SGHAT and FQDESV (reference sequence). V was clipped by 5 bases and J by 4 bases; unmatched bases: 15. The CDR3 runs to 18 residues. CDR3 coding DNA: TGTGCCAGCAGCCCCCGTGTAGCGGGGGGGCCTGGGGTAGAGACCCAGTACTTC. It translates to CASSPRVAGGPGVETQYF.

This clonotype was picked up many times. This rearrangement joins TRBV5-1 to TRBJ1-4, with a tentative D call TRBD1 (5 bases). Germline V gene lookup returns CDR1 SGHRS and CDR2 YFSETQ. CDR3 length: 14 residues. The V end lost 0 bases, the J end lost 2 bases, and 5 bases lay between the germline ends. The CDR3 reads CASSLDRTNEKLFF. DNA for the CDR3: TGCGCCAGCAGCTTGGACAGGACTAATGAAAAACTGTTTTTT.

This clonotype showed up just a few times. V and J are TRBV5-1 and TRBJ2-1, with TRBD1 matching 8 bases. After removal of 2 bases from V and 5 bases from J, the junction contained 6 bases not matched to a gene. Germline V gene sequence: CDR1 SGHRS, CDR2 YFSETQ. CDR3 size: 15 residues. The CDR3, as DNA: TGCGCCAGCAGCTTAGGACAGGGAGTGAACAATGAGCAGTTCTTC. This translates into CASSLGQGVNNEQFF.

This clonotype was counted many times. The chain uses TRBV12-3 or TRBV12-4 and TRBJ2-1; D is perhaps TRBD2 (6 bases). This CDR3 contains 14 residues. Trimming removed 5 bases from V and 7 bases from J, with 15 bases in between. In DNA form, the CDR3 reads TGTGCCAGCAGTCGGGGACTCATACTAAATGAGCAGTTCTTC. It translates to CASSRGLILNEQFF.

This clonotype has ten or more counts. V gene TRBV7-2 combines with J gene TRBJ2-1; the D is unclear. From germline, CDR1 is SGHTA and CDR2 FQGNSA. This CDR3 comprises 12 residues. The V and J ends lost 2 bases and 13 bases respectively, with 12 bases between them. CDR3 DNA: TGTGCCAGCAGCTTAAATGCGGTAGAACAGTTCTTC. This translates into CASSLNAVEQFF.

This clonotype was seen a handful of times. V usage is TRBV20-1 and J usage is TRBJ1-2; D uncertain. This CDR3 region has 13 residues. Germline values: CDR1 DFQATT, CDR2 SNEGSKA (reference sequence). Trimming took 1 base from V and 8 from J, leaving 14 bases between them. In DNA form, the CDR3 reads TGCAGTGCTAGAGTATCGGGGTGGGAGGGCTACACCTTC. Its translation is CSARVSGWEGYTF.

The chain employs TRBV5-1 and TRBJ1-1, with TRBD1 as a possible D gene (6 bases). Germline values: CDR1 SGHRS, CDR2 YFSETQ. V lost 2 bases to trimming and J lost 7 bases, with 9 bases between them. The CDR3 sequence is 12 residues long. This chain's CDR3 is CASSFTGHEAFF. The CDR3 region has the DNA TGCGCCAGCAGCTTTACAGGGCATGAAGCTTTCTTT.

In this sample, this clonotype turned up many times. The chain uses TRBV24-1 and TRBJ2-1; D may be TRBD2 (7 bases). Germline loops: CDR1 KGHDR, CDR2 SFDVKD. V lost 3 bases and J lost 2, with 13 bases in between. CDR3 length: 16 amino acids. Here the CDR3 reads CATSDAAGAAYNEQFF. The DNA for the CDR3 is TGTGCCACCAGTGATGCGGCGGGGGCGGCCTACAATGAGCAGTTCTTC.

The chain links TRBV28 to TRBJ2-1; TRBD1 aligns across 7 bases. J was trimmed by 7 bases and V by 4 bases; bases with no gene match: 10. The CDR3 spans 15 residues. Germline values: CDR1 MDHEN, CDR2 SYDVKM. The CDR3 protein is CASSWRGQATNEQFF. The CDR3 nucleotides are TGTGCCAGCAGTTGGCGAGGACAGGCAACGAATGAGCAGTTCTTC.

This clonotype showed up many times. J is TRBJ2-7 and V is TRBV3-1; possibly TRBD1 for D (6 bases). Germline CDR1 is LGHDT and CDR2 is YNNKEL (reference sequence). This CDR3 has 11 residues. V was trimmed by 7 bases and J by 6 bases, leaving 10 bases between them. CDR3 in amino acids: CASTLGGEQYF. The CDR3 region has the DNA TGTGCCAGCACCTTAGGGGGCGAGCAGTACTTC.